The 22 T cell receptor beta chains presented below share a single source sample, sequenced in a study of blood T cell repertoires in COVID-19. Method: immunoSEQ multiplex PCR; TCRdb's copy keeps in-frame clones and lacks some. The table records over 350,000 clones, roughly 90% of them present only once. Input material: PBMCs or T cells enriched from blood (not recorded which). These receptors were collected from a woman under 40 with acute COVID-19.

CDR3 nucleotides: TGCAGCGTTGTAGGGGATCAGGGAAGAGAGGCTGAAGCTTTCTTT. This sequence encodes CSVVGDQGREAEAFF. The chain is built from TRBV29-1 and TRBJ1-1; possibly TRBD1 for D (5 bases). V lost 4 bases and J 6 bases, leaving 21 bases between the germline ends. Germline-derived CDR1 and CDR2 are SQVTM and ANQGSEA. CDR3 length equals 15 residues.

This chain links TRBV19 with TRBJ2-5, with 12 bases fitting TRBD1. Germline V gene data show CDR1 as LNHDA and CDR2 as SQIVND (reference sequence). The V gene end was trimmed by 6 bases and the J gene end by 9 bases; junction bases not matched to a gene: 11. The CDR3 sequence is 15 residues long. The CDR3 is CASSPGTGGWGSQYF. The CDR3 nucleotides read TGTGCCAGTAGCCCAGGGACAGGGGGCTGGGGGTCCCAGTACTTC.

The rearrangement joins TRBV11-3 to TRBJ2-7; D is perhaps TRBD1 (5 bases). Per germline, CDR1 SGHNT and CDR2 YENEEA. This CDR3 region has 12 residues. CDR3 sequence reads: CANRQGWDEQYF. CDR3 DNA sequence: TGTGCAAACAGGCAGGGTTGGGACGAGCAGTACTTC. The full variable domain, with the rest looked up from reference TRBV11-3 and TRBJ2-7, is EAGVVQSPRYKIIEKKQPVAFWCNPISGHNTLYWYLQNLGQGPELLIRYENEEAVDDSQLPKDRFSAERLKGVDSTLKIQPAELGDSAVYLCANRQGWDEQYFGPGTRLTVT.

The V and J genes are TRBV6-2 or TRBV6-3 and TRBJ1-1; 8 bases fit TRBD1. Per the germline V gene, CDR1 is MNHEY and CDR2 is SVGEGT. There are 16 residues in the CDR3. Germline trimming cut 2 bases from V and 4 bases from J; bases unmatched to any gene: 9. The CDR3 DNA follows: TGTGCCAGCAGTTACCCGGACAGGGCCAGGGGCACTGAAGCTTTCTTT. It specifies CASSYPDRARGTEAFF.

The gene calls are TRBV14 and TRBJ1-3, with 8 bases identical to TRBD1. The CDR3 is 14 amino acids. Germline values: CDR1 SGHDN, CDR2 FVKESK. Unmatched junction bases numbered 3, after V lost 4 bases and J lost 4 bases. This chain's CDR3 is CASSRRTGGNTIYF. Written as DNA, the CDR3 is TGTGCCAGCAGCCGCCGGACAGGGGGAAACACCATATATTTT.

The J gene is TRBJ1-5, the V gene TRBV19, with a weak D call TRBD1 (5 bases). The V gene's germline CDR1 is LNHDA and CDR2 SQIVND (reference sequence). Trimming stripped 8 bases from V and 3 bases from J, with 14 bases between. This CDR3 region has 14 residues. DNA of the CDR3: TGTGCCAGTTGCCCCGGGGGTCTCAATCAGCCCCAGCATTTT. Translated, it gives CASCPGGLNQPQHF.

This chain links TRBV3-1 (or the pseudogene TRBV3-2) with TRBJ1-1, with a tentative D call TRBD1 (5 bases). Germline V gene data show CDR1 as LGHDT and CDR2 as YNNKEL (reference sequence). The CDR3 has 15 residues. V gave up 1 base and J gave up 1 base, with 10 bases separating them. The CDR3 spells CASSQGWGENTEAFF. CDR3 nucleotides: TGTGCCAGCAGCCAAGGGTGGGGGGAGAACACTGAAGCTTTCTTT.

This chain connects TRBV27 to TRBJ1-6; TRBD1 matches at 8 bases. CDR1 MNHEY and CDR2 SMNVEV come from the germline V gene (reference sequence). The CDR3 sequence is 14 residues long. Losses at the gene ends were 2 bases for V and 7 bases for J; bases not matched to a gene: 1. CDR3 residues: CASSLGTGNSPLHF. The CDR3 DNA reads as TGTGCCAGCAGTTTAGGGACAGGAAATTCACCCCTCCACTTT.

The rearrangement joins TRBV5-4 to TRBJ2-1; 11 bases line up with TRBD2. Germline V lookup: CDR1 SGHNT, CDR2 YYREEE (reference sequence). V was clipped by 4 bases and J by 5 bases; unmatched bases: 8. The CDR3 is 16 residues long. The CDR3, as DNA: TGTGCCAGCAGCACCATGGCTAGCGGGGGGAACAATGAGCAGTTCTTC. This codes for CASSTMASGGNNEQFF.

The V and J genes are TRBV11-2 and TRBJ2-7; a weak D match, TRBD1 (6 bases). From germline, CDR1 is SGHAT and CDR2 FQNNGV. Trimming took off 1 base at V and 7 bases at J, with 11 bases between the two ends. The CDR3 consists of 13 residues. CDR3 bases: TGTGCCAGCAGCTTAGCAGGGGTTCCGGAGCAGTACTTC. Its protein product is CASSLAGVPEQYF.

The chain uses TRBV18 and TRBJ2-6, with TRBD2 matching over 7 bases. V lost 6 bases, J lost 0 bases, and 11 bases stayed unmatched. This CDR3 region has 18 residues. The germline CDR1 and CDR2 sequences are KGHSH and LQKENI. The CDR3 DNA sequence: TGTGCCAGCTCTATACGGGACTACACCATCTCTGGGGCCAACGTCCTGACTTTC. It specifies CASSIRDYTISGANVLTF.

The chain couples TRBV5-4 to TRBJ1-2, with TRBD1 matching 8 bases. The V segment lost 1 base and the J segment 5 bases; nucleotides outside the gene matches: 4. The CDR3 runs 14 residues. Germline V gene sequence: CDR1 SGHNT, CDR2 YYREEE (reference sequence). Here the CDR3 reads CASSLTGGPYGYTF. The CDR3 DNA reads TGTGCCAGCAGCTTGACAGGGGGACCATATGGCTACACCTTC.

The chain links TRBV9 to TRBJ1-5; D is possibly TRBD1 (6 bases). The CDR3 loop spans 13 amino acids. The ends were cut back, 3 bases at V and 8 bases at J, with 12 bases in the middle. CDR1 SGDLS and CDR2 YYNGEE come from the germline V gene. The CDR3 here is CASSEGHGKPQHF. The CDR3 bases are TGTGCCAGCAGCGAGGGACACGGCAAGCCCCAGCATTTT.

This CDR3 is CASADTYNSPLHF. The CDR3 coding sequence is TGTGCCAGCGCGGACACCTATAATTCACCCCTCCACTTT. The chain links TRBV2 to TRBJ1-6; possible D gene TRBD1, 5 bases. V shed 8 bases and J shed 2 bases, with 7 bases lying between them. Per germline, CDR1 SNHLY and CDR2 FYNNEI. CDR3 length: 13 residues.

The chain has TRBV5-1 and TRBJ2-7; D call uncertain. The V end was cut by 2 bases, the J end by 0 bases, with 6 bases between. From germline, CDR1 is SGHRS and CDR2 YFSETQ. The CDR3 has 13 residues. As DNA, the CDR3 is TGCGCCAGCAGCTTTGAGGTCTCCTACGAGCAGTACTTC. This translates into CASSFEVSYEQYF.

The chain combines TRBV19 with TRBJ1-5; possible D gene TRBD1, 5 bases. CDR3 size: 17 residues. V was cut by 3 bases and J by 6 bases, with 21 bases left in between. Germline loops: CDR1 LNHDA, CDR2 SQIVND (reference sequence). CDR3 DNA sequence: TGTGCCAGTAGTATCCGTTCGGGCGCAGGGAGGTTTCAGCCCCAGCATTTT. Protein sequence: CASSIRSGAGRFQPQHF.

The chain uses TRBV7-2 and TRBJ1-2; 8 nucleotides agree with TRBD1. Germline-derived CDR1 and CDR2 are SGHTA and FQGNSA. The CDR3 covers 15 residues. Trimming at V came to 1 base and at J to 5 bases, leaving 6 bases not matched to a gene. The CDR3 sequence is CASSLGTGGYYGYTF. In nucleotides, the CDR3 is TGTGCCAGCAGCTTAGGAACAGGGGGGTATTATGGCTACACCTTC.

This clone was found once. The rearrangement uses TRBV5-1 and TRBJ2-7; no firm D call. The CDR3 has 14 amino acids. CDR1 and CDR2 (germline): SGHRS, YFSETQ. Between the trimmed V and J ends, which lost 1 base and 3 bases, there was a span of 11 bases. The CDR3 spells CASSLNQGGYEQYF. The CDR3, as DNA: TGCGCCAGCAGCTTGAACCAAGGCGGCTACGAGCAGTACTTC. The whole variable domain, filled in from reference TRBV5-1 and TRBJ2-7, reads KAGVTQTPRYLIKTRGQQVTLSCSPISGHRSVSWYQQTPGQGLQFLFEYFSETQRNKGNFPGRFSGRQFSNSRSEMNVSTLELGDSALYLCASSLNQGGYEQYFGPGTRLTVT.

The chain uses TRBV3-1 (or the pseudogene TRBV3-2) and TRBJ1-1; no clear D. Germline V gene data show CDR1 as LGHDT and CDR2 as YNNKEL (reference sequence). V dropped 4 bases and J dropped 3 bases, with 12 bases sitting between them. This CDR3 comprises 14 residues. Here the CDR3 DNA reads TGTGCCAGCAGCCCGACTAAGGCGGACACTGAAGCTTTCTTT. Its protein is CASSPTKADTEAFF.

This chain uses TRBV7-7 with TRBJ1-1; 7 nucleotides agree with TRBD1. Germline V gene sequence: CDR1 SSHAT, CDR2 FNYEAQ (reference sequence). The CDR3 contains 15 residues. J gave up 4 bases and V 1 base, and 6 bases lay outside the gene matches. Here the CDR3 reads CASSLGPGGRTEAFF. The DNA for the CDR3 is TGTGCCAGCAGCTTAGGTCCAGGGGGGCGCACTGAAGCTTTCTTT.

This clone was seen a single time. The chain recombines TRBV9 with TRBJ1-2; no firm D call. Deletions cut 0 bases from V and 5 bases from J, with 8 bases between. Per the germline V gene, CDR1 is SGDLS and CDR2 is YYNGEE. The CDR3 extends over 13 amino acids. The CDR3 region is CASSVVNTYGYTF. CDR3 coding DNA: TGTGCCAGCAGCGTAGTAAATACTTATGGCTACACCTTC. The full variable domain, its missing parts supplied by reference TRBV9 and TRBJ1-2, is DSGVTQTPKHLITATGQRVTLRCSPRSGDLSVYWYQQSLDQGLQFLIQYYNGEERAKGNILERFSAQQFPDLHSELNLSSLELGDSALYFCASSVVNTYGYTFGSGTRLTVV.

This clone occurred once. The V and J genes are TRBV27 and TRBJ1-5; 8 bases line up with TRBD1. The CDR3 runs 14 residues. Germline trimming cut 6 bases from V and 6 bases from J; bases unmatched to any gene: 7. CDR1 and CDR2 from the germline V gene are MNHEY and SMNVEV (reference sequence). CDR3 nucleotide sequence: TGTGCCAGCAGCCACAGGGGGAATGTTCAGCCCCAGCATTTT. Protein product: CASSHRGNVQPQHF.